This is a list of T cell receptor beta chains from one sample in a study of cytomegalovirus exposure and HLA in healthy donors. Sequenced by immunoSEQ multiplex PCR; TCRdb stores in-frame clones only, minus some. The sample table sets out 130,000 to 150,000 clones. The material sequenced was PBMCs. These receptors were collected from a man in his forties in good health and CMV-seronegative. CDR3s include the opening cysteine and the closing phenylalanine or tryptophan. D genes are given only for firm matches.

j_gene	d_gene	v_gene	CDR3aa	CDR3nt
TRBJ2-1	TRBD2	TRBV9	CASSHTTSGVSSEQFF	TGTGCCAGCAGCCACACTACTAGCGGGGTTTCGAGTGAGCAGTTCTTC
TRBJ2-7	NA	TRBV11-3	CASSFSRAEGDEQYF	TGTGCCAGCAGCTTTTCCAGGGCCGAGGGGGACGAGCAGTACTTC
TRBJ2-7	TRBD1	TRBV5-1	CASSSGTGSHEQYF	TGCGCCAGCAGCTCCGGGACAGGGAGCCACGAGCAGTACTTC
TRBJ2-1	NA	TRBV5-1	CASSLEGVLYNEQFF	TGCGCCAGCAGCTTGGAGGGGGTTCTTTACAATGAGCAGTTCTTC
TRBJ2-1	NA	TRBV18	CASSQPSEGGNEQFF	TGTGCCAGCTCGCAGCCTAGCGAGGGTGGCAATGAGCAGTTCTTC
TRBJ2-7	NA	TRBV7-2	CASRDLSRVNYEQYF	TGTGCCAGCAGGGACCTCAGCAGGGTTAACTACGAGCAGTACTTC
TRBJ1-1	TRBD1	TRBV5-1	CASSSTGIGAFF	TGCGCCAGCAGCTCGACAGGGATAGGAGCTTTCTTT
TRBJ2-1	NA	TRBV5-8	CASSLGGVPYNEQFF	TGTGCCAGCAGCTTGGGGGGGGTACCCTACAATGAGCAGTTCTTC
TRBJ2-1	TRBD1	TRBV18	CASSPPGQSYNEQFF	TGTGCCAGCTCACCACCGGGACAGTCCTACAATGAGCAGTTCTTC
TRBJ1-2	TRBD1	TRBV19	CASREHRDSYGYTF	TGTGCCAGTAGGGAACACCGGGACAGCTATGGCTACACCTTC
TRBJ1-5	TRBD1	TRBV6-6	CASTDRTGSQPQHF	TGTGCCAGCACCGACCGGACAGGATCCCAGCCCCAGCATTTT
TRBJ2-7	TRBD2	TRBV4-2	CASSQDNGGGGRYEQYF	TGTGCCAGCAGCCAAGATAACGGCGGGGGCGGGAGGTACGAGCAGTACTTC
TRBJ2-2	NA	TRBV5-1	CASSLGLGNTGELFF	TGCGCCAGCAGCTTGGGACTAGGAAACACCGGGGAGCTGTTTTTT
TRBJ1-3	NA	TRBV21-1	CASSARFPGHTGNTIYF	TGTGCCAGCAGCGCTCGATTCCCGGGACATACTGGAAACACCATATATTTT
TRBJ2-5	NA	TRBV4-3	CASSHGREGETQYF	TGCGCCAGCAGCCACGGCAGGGAAGGGGAGACCCAGTACTTC
TRBJ1-5	NA	TRBV28	CASSFSRLGNQPQHF	TGTGCCAGCAGTTTTTCGCGGCTTGGCAATCAGCCCCAGCATTTT
TRBJ2-1	TRBD2	TRBV5-6	CASSFRGAGGPNEQFF	TGTGCCAGCAGCTTCCGTGGGGCGGGGGGGCCTAATGAGCAGTTCTTC
TRBJ1-2	TRBD1	TRBV7-2	CASSDRTGDYGYTF	TGTGCCAGCAGCGACCGGACAGGGGACTATGGCTACACCTTC
TRBJ1-4	TRBD1	TRBV7-2	CASSPFQGALRLFF	TGTGCCAGCAGCCCTTTCCAGGGGGCCCTGAGACTGTTTTTT
TRBJ2-3	NA	TRBV19	CASSNYIMADTQYF	TGTGCCAGTAGTAATTACATCATGGCAGATACGCAGTATTTT
TRBJ1-2	TRBD1	TRBV6-4	CASSQYNRTGGDNYGYTF	TGTGCCAGCAGTCAATATAACAGGACAGGGGGCGATAACTATGGCTACACCTTC
TRBJ2-7	TRBD2	TRBV18	CASSPSWTSGGGEQYF	TGTGCCAGCTCACCTTCTTGGACTAGCGGGGGGGGCGAGCAGTACTTC